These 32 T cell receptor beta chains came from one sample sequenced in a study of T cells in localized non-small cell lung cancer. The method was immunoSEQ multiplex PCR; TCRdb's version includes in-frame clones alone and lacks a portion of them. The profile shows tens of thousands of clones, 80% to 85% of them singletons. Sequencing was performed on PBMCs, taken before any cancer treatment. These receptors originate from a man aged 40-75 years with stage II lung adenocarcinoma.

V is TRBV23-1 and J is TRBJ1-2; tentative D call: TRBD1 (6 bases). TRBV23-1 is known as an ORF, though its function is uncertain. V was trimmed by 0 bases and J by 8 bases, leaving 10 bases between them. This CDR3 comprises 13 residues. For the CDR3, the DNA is TGCGCCAGCAGTCAATCCGACAGGATCGGCTACACCTTC. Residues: CASSQSDRIGYTF.

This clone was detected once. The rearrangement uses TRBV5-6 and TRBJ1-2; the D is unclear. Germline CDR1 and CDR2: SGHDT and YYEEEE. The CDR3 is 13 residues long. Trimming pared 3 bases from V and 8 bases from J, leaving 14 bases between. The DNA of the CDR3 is TGTGCCAGCAGCTCGGGCCTAATTGACGGCTACACCTTC. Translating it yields CASSSGLIDGYTF.

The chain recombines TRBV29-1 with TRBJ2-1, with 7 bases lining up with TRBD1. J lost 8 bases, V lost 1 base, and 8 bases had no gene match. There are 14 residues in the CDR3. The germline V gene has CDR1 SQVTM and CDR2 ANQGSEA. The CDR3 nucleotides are TGCAGCGTTGAAGCCCGGACAGGACCTGATGAGCAGTTCTTC. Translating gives CSVEARTGPDEQFF.

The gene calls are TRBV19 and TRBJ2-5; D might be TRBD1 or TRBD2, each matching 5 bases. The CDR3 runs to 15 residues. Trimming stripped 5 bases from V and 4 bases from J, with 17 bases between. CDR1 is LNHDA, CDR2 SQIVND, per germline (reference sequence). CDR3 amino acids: CASSPGPGWRETQYF. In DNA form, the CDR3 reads TGTGCCAGTAGTCCGGGACCGGGTTGGCGAGAGACCCAGTACTTC. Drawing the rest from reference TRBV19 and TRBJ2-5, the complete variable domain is DGGITQSPKYLFRKEGQNVTLSCEQNLNHDAMYWYRQDPGQGLRLIYYSQIVNDFQKGDIAEGYSVSREKKESFPLTVTSAQKNPTAFYLCASSPGPGWRETQYFGPGTRLLVL.

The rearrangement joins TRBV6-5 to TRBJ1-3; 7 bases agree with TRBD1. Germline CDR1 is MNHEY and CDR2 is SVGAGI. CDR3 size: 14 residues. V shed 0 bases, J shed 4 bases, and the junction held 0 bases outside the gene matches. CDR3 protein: CASSYSTGGNTIYF. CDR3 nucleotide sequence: TGTGCCAGCAGTTACTCGACAGGGGGAAACACCATATATTTT.

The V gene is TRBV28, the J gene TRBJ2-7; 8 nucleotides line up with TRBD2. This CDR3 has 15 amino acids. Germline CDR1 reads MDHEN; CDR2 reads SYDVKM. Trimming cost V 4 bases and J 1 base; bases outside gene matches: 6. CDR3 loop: CASSSVSGKSYEQYF. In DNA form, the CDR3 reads TGTGCCAGCAGTTCGGTTAGCGGGAAGTCCTACGAGCAGTACTTC.

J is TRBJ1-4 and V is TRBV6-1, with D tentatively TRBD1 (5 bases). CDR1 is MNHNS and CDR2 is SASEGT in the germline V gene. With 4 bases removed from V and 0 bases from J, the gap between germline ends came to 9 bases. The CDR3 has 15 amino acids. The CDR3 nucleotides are TGTGCCAGCAGTGGGGACGGTGCAACTAATGAAAAACTGTTTTTT. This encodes CASSGDGATNEKLFF.

The CDR3 spells CASSLESRGYTF. CDR3 coding DNA: TGCGCCAGCAGCTTGGAAAGTAGAGGCTACACCTTC. The rearrangement uses TRBV5-1 and TRBJ1-2; D unresolved. The V and J ends lost 0 bases and 8 bases respectively, with 8 bases between them. The CDR3 runs to 12 residues. Germline V lookup: CDR1 SGHRS, CDR2 YFSETQ.

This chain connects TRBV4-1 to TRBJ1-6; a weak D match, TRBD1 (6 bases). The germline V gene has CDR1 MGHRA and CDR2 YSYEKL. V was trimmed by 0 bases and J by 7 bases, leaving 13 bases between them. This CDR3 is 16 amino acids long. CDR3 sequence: CASSQDLQGRNSPLHF. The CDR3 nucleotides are TGCGCCAGCAGCCAAGACTTACAGGGAAGGAATTCACCCCTCCACTTT.

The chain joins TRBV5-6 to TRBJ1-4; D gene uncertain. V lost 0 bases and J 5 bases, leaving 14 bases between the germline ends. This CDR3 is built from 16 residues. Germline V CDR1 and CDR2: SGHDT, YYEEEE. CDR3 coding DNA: TGTGCCAGCAGCTTGGCCCCCCCCAACGAGAATGAAAAACTGTTTTTT. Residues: CASSLAPPNENEKLFF.

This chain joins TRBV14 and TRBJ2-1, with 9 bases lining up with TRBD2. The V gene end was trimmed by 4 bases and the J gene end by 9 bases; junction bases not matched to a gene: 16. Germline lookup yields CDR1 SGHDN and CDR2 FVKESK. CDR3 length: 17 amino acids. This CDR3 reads CASSPGLAKGARVEQFF. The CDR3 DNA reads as TGTGCCAGCAGCCCGGGACTAGCCAAGGGAGCGAGGGTTGAGCAGTTCTTC.

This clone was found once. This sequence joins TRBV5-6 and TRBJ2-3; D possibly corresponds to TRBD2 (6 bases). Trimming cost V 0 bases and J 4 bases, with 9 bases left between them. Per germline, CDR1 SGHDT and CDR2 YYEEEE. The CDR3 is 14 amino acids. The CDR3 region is CASSLGSGADTQYF. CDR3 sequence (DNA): TGTGCCAGCAGCTTGGGCTCGGGGGCAGATACGCAGTATTTT.

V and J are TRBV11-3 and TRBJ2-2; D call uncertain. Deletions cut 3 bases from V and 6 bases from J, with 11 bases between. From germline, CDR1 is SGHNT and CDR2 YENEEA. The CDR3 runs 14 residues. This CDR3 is CASSFIDGPGELFF. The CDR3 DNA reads TGTGCCAGCAGCTTCATCGACGGACCCGGGGAGCTGTTTTTT.

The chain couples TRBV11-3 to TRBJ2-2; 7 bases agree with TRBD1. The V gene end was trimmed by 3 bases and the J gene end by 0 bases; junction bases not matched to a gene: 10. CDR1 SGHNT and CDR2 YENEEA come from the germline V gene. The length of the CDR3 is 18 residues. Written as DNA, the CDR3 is TGTGCCAGCAGCTTTCTTACGGGACAGCTCCCGAACACCGGGGAGCTGTTTTTT. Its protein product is CASSFLTGQLPNTGELFF.

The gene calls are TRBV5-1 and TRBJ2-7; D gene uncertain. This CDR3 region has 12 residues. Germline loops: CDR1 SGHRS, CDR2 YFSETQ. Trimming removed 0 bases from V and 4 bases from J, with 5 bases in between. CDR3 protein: CASSLVGYEQYF. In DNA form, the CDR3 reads TGCGCCAGCAGCTTGGTAGGTTACGAGCAGTACTTC.

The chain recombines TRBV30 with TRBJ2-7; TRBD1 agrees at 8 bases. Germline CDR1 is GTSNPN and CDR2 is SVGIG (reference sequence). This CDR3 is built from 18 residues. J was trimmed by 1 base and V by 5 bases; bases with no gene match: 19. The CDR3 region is CAWASGLQGVSSSYEQYF. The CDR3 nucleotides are TGTGCCTGGGCCTCTGGATTACAGGGGGTCTCATCGTCCTACGAGCAGTACTTC.

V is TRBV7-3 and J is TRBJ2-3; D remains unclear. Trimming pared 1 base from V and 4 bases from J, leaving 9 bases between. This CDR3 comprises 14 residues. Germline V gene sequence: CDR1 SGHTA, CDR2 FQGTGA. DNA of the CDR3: TGTGCCAGCAGCTTAATCCCTGGGTCAGATACGCAGTATTTT. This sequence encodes CASSLIPGSDTQYF.

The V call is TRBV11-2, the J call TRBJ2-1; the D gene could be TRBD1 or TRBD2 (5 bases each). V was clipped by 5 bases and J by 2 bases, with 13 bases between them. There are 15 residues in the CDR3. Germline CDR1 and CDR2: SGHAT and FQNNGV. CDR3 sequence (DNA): TGTGCCAGCAGCCGTGAGGGGAAACCCTACAATGAGCAGTTCTTC. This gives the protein CASSREGKPYNEQFF.

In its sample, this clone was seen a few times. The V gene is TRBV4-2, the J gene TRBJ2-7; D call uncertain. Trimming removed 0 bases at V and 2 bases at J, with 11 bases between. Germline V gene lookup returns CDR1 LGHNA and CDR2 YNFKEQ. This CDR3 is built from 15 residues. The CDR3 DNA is TGTGCCAGCAGCCAAGATCTAACGAGCGCCTACGAGCAGTACTTC. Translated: CASSQDLTSAYEQYF.

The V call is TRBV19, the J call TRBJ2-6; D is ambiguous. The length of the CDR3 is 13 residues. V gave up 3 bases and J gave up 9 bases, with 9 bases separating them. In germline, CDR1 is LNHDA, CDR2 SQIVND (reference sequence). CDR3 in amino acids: CASSMVQFNVLTF. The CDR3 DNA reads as TGTGCCAGTAGTATGGTGCAGTTCAACGTCCTGACTTTC.

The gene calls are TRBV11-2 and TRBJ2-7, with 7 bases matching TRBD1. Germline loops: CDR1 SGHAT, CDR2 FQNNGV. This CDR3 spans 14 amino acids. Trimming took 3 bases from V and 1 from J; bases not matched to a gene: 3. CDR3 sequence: CASSLLGQSYEQYF. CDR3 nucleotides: TGTGCCAGCAGCTTGCTGGGACAGTCCTACGAGCAGTACTTC.

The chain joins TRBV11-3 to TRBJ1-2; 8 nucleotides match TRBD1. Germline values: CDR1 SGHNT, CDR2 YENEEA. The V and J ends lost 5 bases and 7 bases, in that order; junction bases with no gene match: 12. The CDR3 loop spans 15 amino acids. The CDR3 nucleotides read TGTGCCAGCAGCCTAGGACAGGGTTCTTCCTTTGGCTACACCTTC. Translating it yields CASSLGQGSSFGYTF.

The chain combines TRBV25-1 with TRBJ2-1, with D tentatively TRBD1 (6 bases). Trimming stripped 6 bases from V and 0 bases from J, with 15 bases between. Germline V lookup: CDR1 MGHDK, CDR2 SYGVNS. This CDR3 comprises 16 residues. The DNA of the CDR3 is TGTGCCAGCAGGGGGGACACAGTCTCCTCCTACAATGAGCAGTTCTTC. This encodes CASRGDTVSSYNEQFF.

The CDR3, as DNA: TGCGCCAGCAGCTTAGCTAGCGGGAGTAGTAGCACCGGGGAGCTGTTTTTT. Its translation is CASSLASGSSSTGELFF. The chain carries TRBV5-1 and TRBJ2-2; 10 positions match TRBD2. The J segment lost 4 bases and the V segment lost 2 bases, leaving 8 bases of the junction unmatched. Germline V lookup: CDR1 SGHRS, CDR2 YFSETQ. The CDR3 has 17 residues. The full variable domain, completed using reference TRBV5-1 and TRBJ2-2, is KAGVTQTPRYLIKTRGQQVTLSCSPISGHRSVSWYQQTPGQGLQFLFEYFSETQRNKGNFPGRFSGRQFSNSRSEMNVSTLELGDSALYLCASSLASGSSSTGELFFGEGSRLTVL.

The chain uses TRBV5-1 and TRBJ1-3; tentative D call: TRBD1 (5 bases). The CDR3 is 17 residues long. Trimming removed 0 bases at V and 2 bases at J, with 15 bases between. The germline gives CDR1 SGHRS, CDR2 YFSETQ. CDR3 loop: CASSLAGAQGTGNTIYF. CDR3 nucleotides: TGCGCCAGCAGCTTGGCTGGGGCCCAGGGTACTGGAAACACCATATATTTT.

The CDR3 reads CASSFFGQGRANYGYTF. CDR3 coding DNA: TGTGCCAGCAGTTTTTTCGGGCAGGGACGAGCTAACTATGGCTACACCTTC. The gene calls are TRBV27 and TRBJ1-2, with a tentative D call TRBD1 (5 bases). With 3 bases removed from V and 0 bases from J, the gap between germline ends came to 17 bases. Germline V CDR1 and CDR2: MNHEY, SMNVEV (reference sequence). This CDR3 has 17 residues.

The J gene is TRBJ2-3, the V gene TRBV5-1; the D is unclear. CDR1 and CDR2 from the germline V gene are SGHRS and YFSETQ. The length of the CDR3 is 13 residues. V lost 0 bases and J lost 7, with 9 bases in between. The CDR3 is CASSLDSQNTQYF. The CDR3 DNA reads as TGCGCCAGCAGCTTGGATAGCCAGAATACGCAGTATTTT.

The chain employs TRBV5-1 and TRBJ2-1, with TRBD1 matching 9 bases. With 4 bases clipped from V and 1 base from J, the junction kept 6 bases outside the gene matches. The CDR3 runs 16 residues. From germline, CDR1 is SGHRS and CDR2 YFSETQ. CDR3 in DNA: TGCGCCAGCAGCCGGGCAGGACAGGGGTCCTACAATGAGCAGTTCTTC. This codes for CASSRAGQGSYNEQFF. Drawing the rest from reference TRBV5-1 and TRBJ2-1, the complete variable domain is KAGVTQTPRYLIKTRGQQVTLSCSPISGHRSVSWYQQTPGQGLQFLFEYFSETQRNKGNFPGRFSGRQFSNSRSEMNVSTLELGDSALYLCASSRAGQGSYNEQFFGPGTRLTVL.

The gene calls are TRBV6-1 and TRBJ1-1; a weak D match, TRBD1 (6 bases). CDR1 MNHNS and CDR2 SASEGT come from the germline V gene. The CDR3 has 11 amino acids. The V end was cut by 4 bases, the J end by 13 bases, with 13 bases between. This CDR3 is CASSAGGSGFF. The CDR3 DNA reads TGTGCCAGCAGTGCGGGGGGCAGTGGTTTCTTT.

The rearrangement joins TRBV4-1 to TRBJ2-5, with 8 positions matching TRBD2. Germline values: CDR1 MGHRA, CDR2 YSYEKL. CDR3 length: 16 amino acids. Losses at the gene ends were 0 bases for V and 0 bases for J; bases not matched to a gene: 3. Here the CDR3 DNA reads TGCGCCAGCAGCCAAGAGCGGGGGGCATACCAAGAGACCCAGTACTTC. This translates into CASSQERGAYQETQYF.

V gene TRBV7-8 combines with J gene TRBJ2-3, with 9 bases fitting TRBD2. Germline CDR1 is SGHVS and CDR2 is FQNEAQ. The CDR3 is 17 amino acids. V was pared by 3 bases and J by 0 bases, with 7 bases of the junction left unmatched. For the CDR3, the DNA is TGTGCCAGCAGCTTTTATATAGCGGGGGCTAGCACAGATACGCAGTATTTT. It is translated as CASSFYIAGASTDTQYF.

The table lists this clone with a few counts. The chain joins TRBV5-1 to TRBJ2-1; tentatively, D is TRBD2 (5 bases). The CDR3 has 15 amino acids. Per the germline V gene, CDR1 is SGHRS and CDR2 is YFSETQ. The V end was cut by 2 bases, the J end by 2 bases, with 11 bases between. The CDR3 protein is CASSLEGGTYNEQFF. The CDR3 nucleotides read TGCGCCAGCAGCTTAGAGGGCGGTACCTACAATGAGCAGTTCTTC.